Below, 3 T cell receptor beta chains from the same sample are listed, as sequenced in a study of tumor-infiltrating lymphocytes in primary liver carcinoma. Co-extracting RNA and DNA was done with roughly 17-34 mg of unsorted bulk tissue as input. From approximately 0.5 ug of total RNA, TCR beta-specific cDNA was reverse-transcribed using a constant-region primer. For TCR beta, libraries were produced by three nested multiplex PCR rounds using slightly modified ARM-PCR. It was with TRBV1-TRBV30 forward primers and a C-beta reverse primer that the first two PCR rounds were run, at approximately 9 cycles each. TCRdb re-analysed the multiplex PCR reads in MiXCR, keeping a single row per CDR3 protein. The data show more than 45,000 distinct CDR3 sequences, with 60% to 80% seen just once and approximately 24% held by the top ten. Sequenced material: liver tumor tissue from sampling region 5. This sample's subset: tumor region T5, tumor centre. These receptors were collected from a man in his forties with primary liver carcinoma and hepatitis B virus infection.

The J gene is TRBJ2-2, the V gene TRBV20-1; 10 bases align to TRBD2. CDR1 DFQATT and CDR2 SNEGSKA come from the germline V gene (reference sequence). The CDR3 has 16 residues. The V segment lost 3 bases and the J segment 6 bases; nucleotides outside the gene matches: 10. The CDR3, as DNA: TGCAGTGCTAGCCCCCTAGCGGGAGCTGCTTCCGGGGAGCTGTTTTTT. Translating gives CSASPLAGAASGELFF.

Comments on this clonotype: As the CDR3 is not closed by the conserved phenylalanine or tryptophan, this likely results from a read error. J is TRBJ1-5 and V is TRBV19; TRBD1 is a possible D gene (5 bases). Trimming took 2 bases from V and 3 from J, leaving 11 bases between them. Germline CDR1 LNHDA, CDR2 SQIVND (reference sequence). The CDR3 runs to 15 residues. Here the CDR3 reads CASSITGTINQPQHL. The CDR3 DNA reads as TGTGCCAGTAGTATAACAGGAACTATCAATCAGCCCCAGCATCTT.

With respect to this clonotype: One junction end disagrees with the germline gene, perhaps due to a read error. The CDR3 DNA sequence: TGTGTCAGCAGGTCAGAATCGGACTATCAAGAGACTCAGTACTTC. It yields the protein CVSRSESDYQETQYF. This chain connects TRBV6-1 to TRBJ2-5; D may be TRBD2 (6 bases). The CDR3 is 15 residues long. CDR1 and CDR2 (germline): MNHNS, SASEGT.